These T cell receptor beta chains were read from a single sample in a study of cytomegalovirus exposure and HLA in healthy donors. Clones were sequenced by immunoSEQ multiplex PCR, and TCRdb holds only the in-frame ones, with some missing. Among 35,000 to 55,000 clones listed, around 60% were seen once. The specimen sequenced was PBMCs. These receptors came from a human donor in good health. Each CDR3 is given with its conserved first and last residue. The order of the fields is D gene, J gene, clone size, V gene, CDR3 protein, CDR3 DNA. D genes are given only for firm matches. Clone size, where shown, is once, few, many, or a class for clones that have expanded.

TRBD1,TRBJ1-5,.,TRBV18,CASSEDRGPNQPQHF,TGTGCCAGCTCAGAAGACAGGGGGCCAAATCAGCCCCAGCATTTT
TRBD1,TRBJ1-2,.,TRBV29-1,CSVARDRDSGGYTF,TGCAGCGTTGCGAGGGACAGGGATAGCGGCGGCTACACCTTC
.,TRBJ1-5,.,TRBV5-4,CANQGNQPQHF,TGTGCCAATCAGGGGAATCAGCCCCAGCATTTT
TRBD1,TRBJ2-5,.,TRBV18,CASSPDRGLGETQYF,TGTGCCAGCTCACCAGACAGGGGGCTGGGGGAGACCCAGTACTTC
.,TRBJ2-7,few,TRBV30,CACGGGSSYEQYF,TGTGCCTGTGGTGGTGGCTCGTCCTACGAGCAGTACTTC
.,TRBJ1-2,few,TRBV5-4,CASSLTGSYGYTF,TGTGCCAGCAGCCTAACAGGGTCCTATGGCTACACCTTC
.,TRBJ2-2,.,TRBV5-1,CASARDRRTSGELFF,TGCGCCAGCGCCCGAGACAGGCGAACTTCGGGGGAGCTGTTTTTT
TRBD2,TRBJ2-1,.,TRBV6-5,CASSYSTAGGRGEQFF,TGTGCCAGCAGTTACTCGACGGCGGGGGGGCGGGGTGAGCAGTTCTTC
TRBD2,TRBJ2-2,few,TRBV7-2,CASSITSGVNTGELFF,TGTGCCAGCAGCATAACTAGCGGGGTCAACACCGGGGAGCTGTTTTTT
TRBD2,TRBJ2-5,.,TRBV9,CASSASGTSGGRAQYF,TGTGCCAGCAGCGCATCCGGGACTAGCGGGGGGAGGGCCCAGTACTTC
.,TRBJ2-3,.,TRBV7-2,CASSLSRDTDTQYF,TGTGCCAGCAGCTTAAGCCGGGACACAGATACGCAGTATTTT
.,TRBJ2-5,.,TRBV7-2,CASSLQASKETQYF,TGTGCCAGCAGCTTACAGGCTAGCAAGGAGACCCAGTACTTC
TRBD2,TRBJ2-3,.,TRBV6-5,CASSYSQGGGVNTQYF,TGTGCCAGCAGTTACTCCCAGGGCGGGGGGGTGAATACGCAGTATTTT
.,TRBJ1-1,.,TRBV20-1,CSASRNTEAFF,TGCAGTGCTAGCAGGAACACTGAAGCTTTCTTT
TRBD1,TRBJ1-2,.,TRBV2,CASSEARGHGYGYTF,TGTGCCAGCAGTGAAGCCAGGGGGCATGGCTATGGCTACACCTTC
TRBD1,TRBJ2-1,.,TRBV7-2,CASSSRTGAVDEQFF,TGTGCCAGCAGCAGTAGGACAGGGGCGGTAGATGAGCAGTTCTTC
TRBD1,TRBJ1-6,.,TRBV7-2,CASSPQGSGNSPLHF,TGTGCCAGCAGCCCACAGGGGTCGGGGAATTCACCCCTCCACTTT
.,TRBJ1-2,.,TRBV27,CASSRAGVTKGYTF,TGTGCCAGCAGTCGTGCGGGGGTTACAAAAGGCTACACCTTC
.,TRBJ2-7,.,TRBV5-8,CASSLKAGVFYEQYF,TGTGCCAGCAGCTTGAAGGCAGGGGTCTTCTACGAGCAGTACTTC
TRBD1,TRBJ2-1,.,TRBV10-3,CAISESWDSSYNEQFF,TGTGCCATCAGTGAGTCGTGGGACAGCTCCTACAATGAGCAGTTCTTC
.,TRBJ1-1,few,TRBV11-2,CASSAHSGMNTEAFF,TGTGCCAGCAGCGCCCACAGTGGAATGAACACTGAAGCTTTCTTT
.,TRBJ2-7,few,TRBV6-5,CASMQGHYEQYF,TGTGCCAGCATGCAGGGTCACTACGAGCAGTACTTC
TRBD1,TRBJ1-5,few,TRBV10-3,CATAPRDRGLQPQHF,TGTGCCACGGCGCCCCGGGACAGGGGGCTCCAGCCCCAGCATTTT
.,TRBJ2-5,.,TRBV5-1,CASSGGRQETQYF,TGCGCCAGCAGCGGGGGCCGGCAAGAGACCCAGTACTTC
.,TRBJ2-3,.,TRBV29-1,CSVAPGTSTDTQYF,TGCAGCGTTGCACCGGGGACTAGCACAGATACGCAGTATTTT
TRBD2,TRBJ2-7,.,TRBV11-2,CASSSRLAGAGGLLEQYF,TGTGCCAGCAGCTCCCGCCTAGCGGGGGCCGGCGGTCTCTTAGAGCAGTACTTC
TRBD1,TRBJ2-7,.,TRBV5-1,CANPIGTDLYEQYF,TGCGCCAACCCCATCGGGACAGACCTCTACGAGCAGTACTTC
.,TRBJ1-2,.,TRBV27,CASSIDRLWGYTF,TGTGCCAGCAGCATCGACAGACTGTGGGGCTACACCTTC
.,TRBJ1-5,few,TRBV11-2,CASSLGAGDQPQHF,TGTGCCAGCAGCTTAGGGGCCGGGGATCAGCCCCAGCATTTT
TRBD1,TRBJ1-2,.,TRBV7-2,CASSPTRQGRYGYTF,TGTGCCAGCAGCCCCACCCGACAGGGACGCTATGGCTACACCTTC
.,TRBJ1-2,.,TRBV9,CASSVATQKNEGGLGYTF,TGTGCCAGCAGCGTAGCAACCCAAAAAAATGAAGGGGGATTAGGCTACACCTTC
.,TRBJ2-7,.,TRBV5-8,CASSLQPGRTEYF,TGTGCCAGCAGCTTACAACCAGGGAGGACGGAGTACTTC
.,TRBJ1-6,.,TRBV7-2,CASSFLAANNSPLHF,TGTGCCAGCAGCTTTTTGGCAGCGAACAATTCACCCCTCCACTTT